This TCR beta chain was captured by sequencing in a study of post-analysis software for immune sequencing data. Study-wide results and limits: Significantly decreased normalized Chao1 diversity was recorded for multiple sclerosis patients relative to controls. Elevated frequency relative to controls characterized roughly 5 TRBV segments in patients, TRBV5-6, TRBV5-1 and TRBV20-1 among them.

Germline V gene data show CDR1 as LNHNV and CDR2 as YYDKDF (reference sequence). V shed 6 bases and J shed 2 bases, with 15 bases lying between them. This CDR3 has 15 amino acids. This clonotype was seen a few times. Its matching antigen is unknown. Each TCR beta cDNA library carried unique molecular identifiers. TCRdb used MiXCR to reprocess the PCR reads, holding one entry per CDR3 protein. The table lists roughly 600,000 distinct CDR3 sequences, about 44% of them singletons. The chain carries TRBV15 and TRBJ2-3; a weak D match, TRBD1 (6 bases). The TCR comes from a girl under 18 with multiple sclerosis. The sequenced sample consisted of blood. The CDR3 bases are TGTGCCACCAGACAGGGCGCCCGGGACACAGATACGCAGTATTTT. Its protein is CATRQGARDTDTQYF. The whole variable domain, filled in from reference TRBV15 and TRBJ2-3, reads DAMVIQNPRYQVTQFGKPVTLSCSQTLNHNVMYWYQQKSSQAPKLLFHYYDKDFNNEADTPDNFQSRRPNTSFCFLDIRSPGLGDTAMYLCATRQGARDTDTQYFGPGTRLTVL.